This T cell receptor (beta chain) is drawn from a study of blood T cell repertoires in COVID-19. The CDR3 consists of 14 residues. Germline CDR1 reads SGHAT; CDR2 reads FQNNGV. Trimming pared 1 base from V and 8 bases from J, leaving 11 bases between. Profiling relied on immunoSEQ multiplex PCR, and the TCRdb table lists in-frame clones only, not all of them. The sample consists of around 230,000 clones, roughly 85% of them appearing once. The chain carries TRBV11-2 and TRBJ1-4; D may be TRBD1 (5 bases). The sample comprised PBMCs or T cells enriched from blood (not recorded which). This clonotype originated in a woman between 40 and 50 years old with acute COVID-19. The chain's CDR3 is CASSLVYRSEKLFF. The DNA of the CDR3 is TGTGCCAGCAGCTTAGTTTACAGGAGCGAAAAACTGTTTTTT.